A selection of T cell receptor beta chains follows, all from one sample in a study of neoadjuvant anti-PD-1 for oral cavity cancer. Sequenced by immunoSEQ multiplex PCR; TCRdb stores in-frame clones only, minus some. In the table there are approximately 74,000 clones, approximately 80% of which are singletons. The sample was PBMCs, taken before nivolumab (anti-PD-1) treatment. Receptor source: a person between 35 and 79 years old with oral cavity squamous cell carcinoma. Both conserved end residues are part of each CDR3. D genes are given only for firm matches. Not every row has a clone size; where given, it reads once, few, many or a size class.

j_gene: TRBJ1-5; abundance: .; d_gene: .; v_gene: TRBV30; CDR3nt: TGTGCCTGGAGTCCAGGGATTTCGGATCAGCCCCAGCATTTT; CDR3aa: CAWSPGISDQPQHF
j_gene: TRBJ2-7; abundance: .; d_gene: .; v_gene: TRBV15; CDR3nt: TGTGCCACCAGCCAACGAGGCTACGAGCAGTACTTC; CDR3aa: CATSQRGYEQYF
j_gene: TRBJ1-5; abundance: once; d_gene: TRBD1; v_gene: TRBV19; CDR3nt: TGTGCCAGTAGTACCCGCCGGGACAGGGGGCTCGGGGAGCCCCAGCATTTT; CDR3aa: CASSTRRDRGLGEPQHF
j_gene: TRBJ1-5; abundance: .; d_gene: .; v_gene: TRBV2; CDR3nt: TGTGCCAGCAGGGGAGGGTGGAGCAATCAGCCCCAGCATTTT; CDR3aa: CASRGGWSNQPQHF
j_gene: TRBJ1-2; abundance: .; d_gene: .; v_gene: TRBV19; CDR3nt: TGTGCCAGTAGTATATGGGCCAGGGAGGGAGGCTACACCTTC; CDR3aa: CASSIWAREGGYTF
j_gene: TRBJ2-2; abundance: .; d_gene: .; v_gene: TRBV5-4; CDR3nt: TGTGCCAGCAGCTTGGTCGGCGGGGAGCTGTTTTTT; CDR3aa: CASSLVGGELFF
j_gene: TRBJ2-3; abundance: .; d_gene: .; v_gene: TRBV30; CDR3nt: TGTGCCTGGAGTGTAAAAGGAAGCACAGATACGCAGTATTTT; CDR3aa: CAWSVKGSTDTQYF
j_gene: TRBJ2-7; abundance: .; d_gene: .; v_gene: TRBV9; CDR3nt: TGTGCCAGCAGCTCATGGACTGCTCCCTACGAGCAGTACTTC; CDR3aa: CASSSWTAPYEQYF
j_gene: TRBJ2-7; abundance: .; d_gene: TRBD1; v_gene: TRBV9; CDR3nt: TGTGCCAGCAGCGCGAGGTCCGAACGCCGGGACAGGCGAAATTTCGACTCCTACGAGCAGTACTTC; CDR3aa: CASSARSERRDRRNFDSYEQYF
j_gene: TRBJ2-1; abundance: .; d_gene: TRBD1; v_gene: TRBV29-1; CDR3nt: TGCAGCGCTTCCGGGACAGGACGTAATGAGCAGTTCTTC; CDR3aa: CSASGTGRNEQFF
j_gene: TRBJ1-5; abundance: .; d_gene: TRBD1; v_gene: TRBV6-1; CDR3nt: TGTGCCAGCAGTCGGGGAGGGGGCCCCAATCAGCCCCAGCATTTT; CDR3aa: CASSRGGGPNQPQHF
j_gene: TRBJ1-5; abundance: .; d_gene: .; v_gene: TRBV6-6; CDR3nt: TGTGCCAGCAGTGCCTCGACAGGTTATCAGCCCCAGCATTTT; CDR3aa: CASSASTGYQPQHF
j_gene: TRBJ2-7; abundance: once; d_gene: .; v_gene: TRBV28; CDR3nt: TGTGCCAGCAGTTTATGGGGGACGGTCTCCTACGAGCAGTACTTC; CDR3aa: CASSLWGTVSYEQYF
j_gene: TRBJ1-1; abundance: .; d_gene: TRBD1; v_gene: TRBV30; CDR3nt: TGTGCCTGGAGTCCTCTCTCGACAGGGCGGACTGAAGCTTTCTTT; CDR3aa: CAWSPLSTGRTEAFF
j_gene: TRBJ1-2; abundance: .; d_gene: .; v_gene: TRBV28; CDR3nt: TGTGCCAGCAGCCGGGAGAACTATGGCTACACCTTC; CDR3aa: CASSRENYGYTF
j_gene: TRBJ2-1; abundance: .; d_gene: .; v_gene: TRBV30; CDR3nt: TGTGCCTGGAGTCTCCTAGCGGAGCAGTTCTTC; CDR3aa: CAWSLLAEQFF
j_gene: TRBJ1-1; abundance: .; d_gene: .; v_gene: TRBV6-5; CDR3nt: TGTGCCAGCAGCGGGACGTCCACTGAAGCTTTCTTT; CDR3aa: CASSGTSTEAFF
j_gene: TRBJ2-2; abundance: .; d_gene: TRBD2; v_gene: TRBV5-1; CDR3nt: TGCGCCAGCAGCATAGGACTAGCGCCCATAGCGGCCGGGGAGCTGTTTTTT; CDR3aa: CASSIGLAPIAAGELFF
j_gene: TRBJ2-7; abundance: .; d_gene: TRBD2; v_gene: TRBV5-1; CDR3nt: TGCGCCAGCAGCTTAGCGGGAACCTACGAGCAGTACTTC; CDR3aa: CASSLAGTYEQYF
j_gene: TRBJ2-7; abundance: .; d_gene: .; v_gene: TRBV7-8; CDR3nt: TGTGCCAGCAGCTTAAGCAAGTACGAGCAGTACTTC; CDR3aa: CASSLSKYEQYF
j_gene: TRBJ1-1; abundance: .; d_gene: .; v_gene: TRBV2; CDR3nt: TGTGCCAGCAGCGTCGAGAGGGACACTGAAGCTTTCTTT; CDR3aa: CASSVERDTEAFF
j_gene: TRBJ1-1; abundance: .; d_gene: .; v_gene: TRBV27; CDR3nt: TGTGCCAGCAGTTTATCGGCAGGAGGCTACACTGAAGCTTTCTTT; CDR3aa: CASSLSAGGYTEAFF
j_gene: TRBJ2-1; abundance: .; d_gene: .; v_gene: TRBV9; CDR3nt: TGTGCCAGCAGCGTATCCGGGAGTGGGTCCTACAATGAGCAGTTCTTC; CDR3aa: CASSVSGSGSYNEQFF
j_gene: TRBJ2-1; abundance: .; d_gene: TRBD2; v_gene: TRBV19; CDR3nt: TGTGCCAGTACCGTAGCGGGAGGGTCCTACAATGAGCAGTTCTTC; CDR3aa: CASTVAGGSYNEQFF
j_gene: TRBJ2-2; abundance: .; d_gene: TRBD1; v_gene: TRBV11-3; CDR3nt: TGTGCCAGCAGCTCCGGGACAGGCCGTGGGAACACCGGGGAGCTGTTTTTT; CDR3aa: CASSSGTGRGNTGELFF
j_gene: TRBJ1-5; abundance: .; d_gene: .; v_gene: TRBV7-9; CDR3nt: TGTGCCAGCAGCTTAGACAGCAATCAGCCCCAGCATTTT; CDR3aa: CASSLDSNQPQHF
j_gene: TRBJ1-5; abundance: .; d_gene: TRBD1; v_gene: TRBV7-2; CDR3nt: TGTGCCAGCAGCACCGGGACAGGGGACTCTCAGCCCCAGCATTTT; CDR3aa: CASSTGTGDSQPQHF
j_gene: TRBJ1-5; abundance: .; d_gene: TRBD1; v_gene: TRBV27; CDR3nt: TGTGCCAGCAGCCCGGACAGGGTCAATCAGCCCCAGCATTTT; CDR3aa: CASSPDRVNQPQHF
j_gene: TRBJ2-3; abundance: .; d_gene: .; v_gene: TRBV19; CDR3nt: TGTGCCAGTAGTTTTTCTGGGGATACGCAGTATTTT; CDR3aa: CASSFSGDTQYF
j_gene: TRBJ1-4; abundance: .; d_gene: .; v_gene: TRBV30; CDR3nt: TGTGCCTGGAAAACAGATAATGAAAAACTGTTTTTT; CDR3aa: CAWKTDNEKLFF
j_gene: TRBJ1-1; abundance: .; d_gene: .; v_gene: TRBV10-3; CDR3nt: TGTGCCATCTGGGACCGCACTGAAGCTTTCTTT; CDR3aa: CAIWDRTEAFF
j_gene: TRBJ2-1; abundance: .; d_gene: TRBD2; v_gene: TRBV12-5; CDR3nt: TGTGCTAGTGGTTTGAATCTAGCGGGAGACTACAATGAGCAGTTCTTC; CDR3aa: CASGLNLAGDYNEQFF
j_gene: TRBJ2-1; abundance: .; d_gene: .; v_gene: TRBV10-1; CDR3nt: TGCGCCAGCAGAGGGACCGCGGCCCATGAGCAGTTCTTC; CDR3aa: CASRGTAAHEQFF
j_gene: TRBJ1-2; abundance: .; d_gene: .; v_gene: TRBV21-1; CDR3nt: TGTGCCAGCACACGGTGGATGGGGGGTAGCGACTATGGCTACACCTTC; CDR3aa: CASTRWMGGSDYGYTF
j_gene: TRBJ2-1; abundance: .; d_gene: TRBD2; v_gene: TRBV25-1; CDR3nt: TGTGCCAGCAGGGGGGGGACTAGCGGCTACAATGAGCAGTTCTTC; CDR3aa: CASRGGTSGYNEQFF